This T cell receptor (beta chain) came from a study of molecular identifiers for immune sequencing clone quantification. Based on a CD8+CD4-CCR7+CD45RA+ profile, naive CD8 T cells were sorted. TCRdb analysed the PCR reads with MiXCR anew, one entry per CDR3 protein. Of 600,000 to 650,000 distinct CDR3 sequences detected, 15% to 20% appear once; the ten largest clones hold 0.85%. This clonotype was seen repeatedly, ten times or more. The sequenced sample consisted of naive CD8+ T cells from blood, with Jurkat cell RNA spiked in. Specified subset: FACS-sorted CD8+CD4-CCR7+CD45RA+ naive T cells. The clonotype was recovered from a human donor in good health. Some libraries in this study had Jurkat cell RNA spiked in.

As DNA, the CDR3 is TGTGCCAGCAGCTTAGAGACAGCCTCTGGGGCCAACGTCCTGACTTTC. Translating gives CASSLETASGANVLTF. The chain has TRBV7-6 and TRBJ2-6; D is possibly TRBD1 (5 bases). In germline, CDR1 is SGHVS, CDR2 FNYEAQ. The CDR3 length is 16 residues. V was shortened by 1 base and J by 0 bases, with 7 bases between the two germline ends.